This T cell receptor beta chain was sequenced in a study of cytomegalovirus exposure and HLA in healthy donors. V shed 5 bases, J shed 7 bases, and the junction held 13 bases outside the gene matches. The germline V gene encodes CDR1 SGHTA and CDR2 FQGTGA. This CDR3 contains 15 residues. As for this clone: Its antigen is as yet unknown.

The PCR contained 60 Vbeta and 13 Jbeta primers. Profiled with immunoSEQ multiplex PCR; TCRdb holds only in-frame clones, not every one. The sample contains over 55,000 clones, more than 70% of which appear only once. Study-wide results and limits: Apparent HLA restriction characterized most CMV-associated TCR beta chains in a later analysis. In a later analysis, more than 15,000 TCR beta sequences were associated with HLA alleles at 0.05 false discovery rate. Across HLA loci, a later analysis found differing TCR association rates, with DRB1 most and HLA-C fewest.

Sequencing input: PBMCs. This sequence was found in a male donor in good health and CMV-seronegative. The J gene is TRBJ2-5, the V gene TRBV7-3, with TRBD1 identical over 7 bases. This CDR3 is CASSPGTVRDGTQYF. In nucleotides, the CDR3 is TGTGCCAGCAGCCCCGGGACAGTCAGGGATGGGACCCAGTACTTC.